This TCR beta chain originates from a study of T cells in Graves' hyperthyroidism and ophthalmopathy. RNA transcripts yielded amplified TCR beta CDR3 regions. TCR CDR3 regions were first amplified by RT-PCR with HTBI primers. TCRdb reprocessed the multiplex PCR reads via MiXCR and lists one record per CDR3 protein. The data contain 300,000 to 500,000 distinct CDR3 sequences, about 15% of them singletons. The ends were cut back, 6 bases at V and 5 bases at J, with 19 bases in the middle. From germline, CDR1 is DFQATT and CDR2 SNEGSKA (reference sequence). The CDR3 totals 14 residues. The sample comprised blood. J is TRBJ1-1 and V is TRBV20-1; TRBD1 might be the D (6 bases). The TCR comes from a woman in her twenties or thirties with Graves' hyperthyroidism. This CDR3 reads CSARRGARWTEAFF. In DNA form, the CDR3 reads TGCAGTGCCCGACGGGGGGCGCGGTGGACTGAAGCTTTCTTT.